The clone carrying this T cell receptor beta chain was picked up many times. The investigators amplified TCR beta CDR3 regions from RNA transcripts. In the first-round RT-PCR of the TCR CDR3, the HTBI primer set was used. MiXCR was run by TCRdb on the multiplex PCR reads, yielding one entry per CDR3 protein. This sample has 300,000 to 400,000 distinct CDR3 sequences, with roughly 23% found just once. Uncontrolled infection, other autoimmune disease, pregnancy and lactation each barred patients from inclusion. The data belong to a study of T cells in Graves' hyperthyroidism and ophthalmopathy. The source material was blood. The clonotype comes from a woman between 45 and 65 years old with Graves' hyperthyroidism.

Here the CDR3 DNA reads TGTGCCAGCAGCCCCGGACATGCAGGGGGGTTTGGCTACACCTTC. This translates into CASSPGHAGGFGYTF. The chain has TRBV28 and TRBJ1-2, with 7 bases matching TRBD1. The CDR3 extends over 15 amino acids. V dropped 6 bases and J dropped 7; count of bases not matched to a gene: 14. Germline V gene data show CDR1 as MDHEN and CDR2 as SYDVKM.